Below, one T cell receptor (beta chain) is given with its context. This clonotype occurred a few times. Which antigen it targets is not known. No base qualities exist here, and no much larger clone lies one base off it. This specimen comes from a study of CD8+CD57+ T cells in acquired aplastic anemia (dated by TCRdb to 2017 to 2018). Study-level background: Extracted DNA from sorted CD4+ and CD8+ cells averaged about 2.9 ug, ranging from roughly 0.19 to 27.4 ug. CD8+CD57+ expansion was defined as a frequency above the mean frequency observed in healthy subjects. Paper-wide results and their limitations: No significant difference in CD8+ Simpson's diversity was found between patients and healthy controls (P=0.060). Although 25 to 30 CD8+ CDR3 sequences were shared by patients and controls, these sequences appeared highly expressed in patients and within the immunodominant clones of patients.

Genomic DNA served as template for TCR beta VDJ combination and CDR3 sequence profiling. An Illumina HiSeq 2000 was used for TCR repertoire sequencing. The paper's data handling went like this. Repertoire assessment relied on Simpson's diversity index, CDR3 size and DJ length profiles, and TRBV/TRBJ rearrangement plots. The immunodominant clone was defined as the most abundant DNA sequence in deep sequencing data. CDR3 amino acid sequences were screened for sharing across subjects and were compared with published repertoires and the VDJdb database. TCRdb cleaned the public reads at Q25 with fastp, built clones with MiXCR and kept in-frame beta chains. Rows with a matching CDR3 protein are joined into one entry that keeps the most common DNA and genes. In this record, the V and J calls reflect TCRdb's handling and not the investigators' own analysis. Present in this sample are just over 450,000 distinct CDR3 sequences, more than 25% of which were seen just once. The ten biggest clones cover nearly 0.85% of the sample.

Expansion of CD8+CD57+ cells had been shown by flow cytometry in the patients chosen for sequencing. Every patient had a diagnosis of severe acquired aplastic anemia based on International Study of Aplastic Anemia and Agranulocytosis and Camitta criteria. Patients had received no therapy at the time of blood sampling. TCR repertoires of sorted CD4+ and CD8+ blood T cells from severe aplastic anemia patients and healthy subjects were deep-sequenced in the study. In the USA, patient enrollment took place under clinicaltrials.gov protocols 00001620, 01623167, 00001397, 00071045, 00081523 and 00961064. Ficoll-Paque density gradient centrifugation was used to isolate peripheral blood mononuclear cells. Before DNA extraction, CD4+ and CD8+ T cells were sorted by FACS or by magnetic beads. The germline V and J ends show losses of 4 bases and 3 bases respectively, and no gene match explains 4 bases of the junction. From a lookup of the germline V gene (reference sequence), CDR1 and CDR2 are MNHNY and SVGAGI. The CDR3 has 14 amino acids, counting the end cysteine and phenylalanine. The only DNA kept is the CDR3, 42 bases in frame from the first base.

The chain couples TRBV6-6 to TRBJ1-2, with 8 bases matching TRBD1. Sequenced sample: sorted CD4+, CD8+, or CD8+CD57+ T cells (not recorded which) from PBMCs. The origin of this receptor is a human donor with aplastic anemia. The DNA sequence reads TGTGCCAGCAGTTTTTTGGACAGGGACTATGGCTACACCTTC. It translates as CASSFLDRDYGYTF.